The following is a T cell receptor (beta chain) sequence with its context. Its specificity is not known. Here immunoSEQ multiplex PCR was the method, and the copy in TCRdb shows in-frame clones only, minus some. This sample has 200,000 or so clones; about 90% occur once, and the top ten carry 6.1%. The sample is drawn from a study of T cell responses to AZD1222 COVID-19 vaccine. Study conclusions and caveats: The donor group comprised mostly white British people and more females; the analysis possibly underestimated clonal diversity.

Trimming cost V 3 bases and J 5 bases; bases outside gene matches: 5. This CDR3 contains 16 residues. Germline assignment: CDR1 SGHKS and CDR2 YYEKEE (reference sequence). The chain carries TRBV5-5 and TRBJ1-6, with 10 bases identical to TRBD1. The material was peripheral blood, obtained on day 0 of AZD1222 vaccination. The source is an adult in good health. The CDR3 sequence is CASSSQTGGDNSPLHF. CDR3 DNA: TGTGCCAGCAGCTCGCAGACAGGGGGCGATAATTCACCCCTCCACTTT.